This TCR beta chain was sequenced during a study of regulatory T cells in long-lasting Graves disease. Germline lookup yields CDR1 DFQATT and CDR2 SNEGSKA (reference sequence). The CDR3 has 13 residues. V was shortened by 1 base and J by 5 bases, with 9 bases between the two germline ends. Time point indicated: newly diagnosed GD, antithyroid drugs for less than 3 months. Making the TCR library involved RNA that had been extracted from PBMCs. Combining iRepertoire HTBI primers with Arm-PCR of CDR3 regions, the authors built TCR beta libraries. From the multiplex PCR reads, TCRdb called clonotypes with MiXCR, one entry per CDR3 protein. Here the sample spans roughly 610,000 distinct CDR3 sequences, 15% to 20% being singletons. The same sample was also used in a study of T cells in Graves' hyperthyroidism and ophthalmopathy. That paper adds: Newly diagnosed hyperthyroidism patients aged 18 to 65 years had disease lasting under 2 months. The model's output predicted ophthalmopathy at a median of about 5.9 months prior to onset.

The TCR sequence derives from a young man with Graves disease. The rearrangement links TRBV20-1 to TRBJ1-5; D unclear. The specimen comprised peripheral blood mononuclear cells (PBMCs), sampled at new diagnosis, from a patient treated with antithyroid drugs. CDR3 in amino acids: CSARGVGDQPQHF. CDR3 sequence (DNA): TGCAGTGCTAGAGGGGTTGGCGATCAGCCCCAGCATTTT.